What follows is one T cell receptor (beta chain) and its context. The target antigen is unknown. This CDR3 is 13 amino acids long. Germline CDR1 and CDR2: SGHTA and FQGNSA. The V gene lost 4 bases and the J gene lost 1 base, with 7 bases spanning the gap. The data are from a study of T cell responses to AZD1222 COVID-19 vaccine. Overall study results and limits: Without day 14 samples, only post-peak T cell repertoires were studied. There were mostly white British donors and more females than males, and clonal diversity was possibly underestimated.

This table comes from immunoSEQ multiplex PCR, and its TCRdb copy is limited to in-frame clones, with some not included. The sample records 110,000 to 150,000 clones, about 94% being singletons. The clonotype was recovered from an adult in good health. This specimen was peripheral blood, taken on day 0 of AZD1222 vaccination. This rearrangement joins TRBV7-2 to TRBJ1-1; D unresolved. This CDR3 reads CASSYQANTEAFF. The DNA of the CDR3 is TGTGCCAGCAGCTACCAGGCGAACACTGAAGCTTTCTTT.